A selection of T cell receptor beta chains follows, all from one sample in a study of blood T cells in healthy people across ages. TCRdb used MiXCR to reprocess the 5' RACE reads, holding one entry per CDR3 protein. The data show about 640,000 distinct CDR3 sequences, about 53% seen once. Sequenced sample: blood. The receptors shown here come from a man between 60 and 70 years old in good health. Each CDR3 is given with its conserved first and last residue. A D gene is named only where the DNA matches it firmly. Rows give clone size only sometimes, using once, few, many, or a class for an expanded clone.

TRBV20-1	TRBD1	TRBJ1-6	few	TGCAGTGCTCCCCACCGGGACAGGCTAAACTCCTATAATTCACCCCTCCACTTT	CSAPHRDRLNSYNSPLHF
TRBV29-1	-	TRBJ2-7	-	TGCAGCGCCAGGGGACGGGGCAACTACGAGCAGTACTTC	CSARGRGNYEQYF
TRBV20-1	TRBD2	TRBJ2-3	-	TGCAGTGCCCTAGGGGCTCCGACTAGCGGGGGGGCCCCGTATTTT	CSALGAPTSGGAPYF
TRBV20-1	-	TRBJ2-5	-	TGCAGTGCTAGTGGGTCAGTTGTGGCCCTAAACCAAGAGACCCAGTACTTC	CSASGSVVALNQETQYF
TRBV5-1	-	TRBJ2-5	-	TGCGCCAGCAGCTTAATACCGAGGGAGACCCAGTACTTC	CASSLIPRETQYF
TRBV20-1	-	TRBJ2-3	-	TGCAGTGCTGCCGATCCGGGTCCCTACACAGATACGCAGTATTTT	CSAADPGPYTDTQYF
TRBV6-2/TRBV6-3	TRBD1	TRBJ2-1	-	TGTGCCAGCAGTTACCCCCCGACAGGGTCCAATGAGCAGTTCTTC	CASSYPPTGSNEQFF
TRBV7-9	TRBD1	TRBJ2-7	once	TGTGCCAGTACGACAGGGCGCTACGAGCAGTACTTC	CASTTGRYEQYF
TRBV20-1	TRBD2	TRBJ2-3	-	TGCAGTACAGCCCCTCTAGCGGGATCAGATACGCAGTATTTT	CSTAPLAGSDTQYF
TRBV9	-	TRBJ2-1	many	TGTGCCAGCAGCGTAGAGGGTGAAAACAATGAGCAGTTCTTC	CASSVEGENNEQFF
TRBV7-2	-	TRBJ2-5	few	TGTGCCAGCAGCATAGTCCCAGAGACCCAGTACTTC	CASSIVPETQYF
TRBV12-3/TRBV12-4	-	TRBJ2-7	-	TGTGCCAGCAGTTTAGATGTCGGAATCTTCTACGAGCAGTACTTC	CASSLDVGIFYEQYF
TRBV10-2	-	TRBJ2-5	few	TGCGCCAGCAGTGCTGAAGGGGTGGAGACCCAGTACTTC	CASSAEGVETQYF
TRBV7-2	TRBD1	TRBJ2-7	-	TGTGCCAGCAGCGGCCGGGACAGCTCCTACGAGCAGTACTTC	CASSGRDSSYEQYF
TRBV12-3/TRBV12-4	TRBD1	TRBJ2-7	once	TGTGCCAGCAGGCCCGGGACAGACACCTACGAGCAGTACTTC	CASRPGTDTYEQYF
TRBV25-1	-	TRBJ2-5	-	TGTGCCAGCAGTGACCATGACAACCAAGAGACCCAGTACTTC	CASSDHDNQETQYF
TRBV7-2	-	TRBJ2-1	-	TGTGCCAGCAGCAATCGATTCTCCTACAATGAGCAGTTCTTC	CASSNRFSYNEQFF
TRBV20-1	-	TRBJ2-3	-	TGCAGTGCTAGAGTCCGGGGTCGCACAGATACGCAGTATTTT	CSARVRGRTDTQYF
TRBV5-1	-	TRBJ1-5	-	TGCGCCAGCAGCTCCGGTGGACCCAGCTCCTATCAGCCCCAGCATTTT	CASSSGGPSSYQPQHF
TRBV4-2	-	TRBJ1-1	-	TGTGCCAGCAGCCCCAGGGGAGGGAATGGGCTAGACACTGAAGCTTTCTTT	CASSPRGGNGLDTEAFF
TRBV20-1	TRBD2	TRBJ2-5	-	TGCAGTGCTCTCCTAGCGGGGGGCGGCCAAGAGACCCAGTACTTC	CSALLAGGGQETQYF
TRBV29-1	-	TRBJ2-1	-	TGCAGCGTTGAAGGATATAGAGTCGATGAGCAGTTCTTC	CSVEGYRVDEQFF
TRBV25-1	-	TRBJ1-1	-	TGTGCCAGCAGTGCCGTACTTAACACTGAAGCTTTCTTT	CASSAVLNTEAFF
TRBV20-1	TRBD2	TRBJ2-7	once	TGCAGTGCTTTACTTAGCGGGGGCCACGAGCAGTACTTC	CSALLSGGHEQYF
TRBV9	TRBD2	TRBJ2-5	-	TGTGCCAGCAGCGTAGGGGCAGCGGGGTATCTACAAGAGACCCAGTACTTC	CASSVGAAGYLQETQYF
TRBV13	-	TRBJ2-3	-	TGTGCCAGCAGCTTGAGGATCGGGCCTTTTACAGATACGCAGTATTTT	CASSLRIGPFTDTQYF